This record concerns one T cell receptor beta chain sequence. Antigen unknown. This sample was included in a study of vaccination and CD4 T cells after COVID-19. Overall study: A CEFX pool, an HIV-1 Nef pool, or no peptide went to control cultures.

Cultured CD4+ T cell DNA was sequenced using the Oncomine TCR Beta short-read assay. TCRdb re-analysed the PCR reads in MiXCR, keeping a single row per CDR3 protein. This sample has approximately 23,000 distinct CDR3 sequences, with about 50% found just once. Treatment in this sample: roughly nine-day PBMC culture with coronavirus spike peptide pools or control peptides (ViraFEST assay). The V and J ends lost 5 bases and 5 bases, in that order; junction bases with no gene match: 7. Germline V gene sequence: CDR1 SGHVS, CDR2 FQNEAQ. The CDR3 totals 14 residues. This clonotype originated in a human donor who received a COVID-19 vaccine. V and J are TRBV7-8 and TRBJ2-3, with 7 positions matching TRBD2. This sample comprised CD4+ T cells from blood, cultured in vitro, obtained before SARS-CoV-2 vaccination. The CDR3 sequence is CASSPRLAEDTQYF. CDR3 DNA: TGTGCCAGCAGCCCGAGACTAGCAGAAGATACGCAGTATTTT.